Sequencing of this T cell receptor (beta chain) was carried out in a study of cytomegalovirus exposure and HLA in healthy donors. V was clipped by 6 bases and J by 11 bases, with 19 bases between them. Looked up from germline, CDR1 is MNHEY and CDR2 is SMNVEV (reference sequence). This CDR3 comprises 13 residues. About this clone itself: The antigen is not known.

Primers: 60 Vbeta forward and 13 Jbeta reverse. Clones were read by immunoSEQ multiplex PCR, and TCRdb kept only the in-frame ones, dropping some. In the table there are about 190,000 clones, 74% of which are singletons. The study's findings and limits: It was reported that TCR beta sequences correctly inferred the HLA-A and HLA-B alleles for most subjects.

The specimen sequenced was PBMCs. The chain is built from TRBV27 and TRBJ1-1, with D possibly TRBD1 on 6 matching bases. This TCR derives from a woman aged 25 to 45 in good health and CMV-seropositive. CDR3 bases: TGTGCCAGCAGCGAGACAGGAACCCGTAGGGCTTTCTTT. It specifies CASSETGTRRAFF.